This T cell receptor beta chain stems from a study of blood T cells in healthy people across ages. Study-level findings and limits: With naive T cell percentage, TCR beta diversity showed a strong correlation. Possibly confounding the expanded clonotype changes was the fact that donor CMV status was unknown.

PCR was performed a second time for roughly 7 to 12 cycles using a sample-barcoded 5' primer and a J-beta primer mix. Paired-end reads containing CDR3 totaled no fewer than 2.5 million for each sample. TCRdb itself ran the 5' RACE reads through MiXCR, one entry per CDR3 protein. The data contain a few hundred thousand distinct CDR3 sequences, roughly 29% of them seen just once; the ten biggest clones take up less than 20%. Of note for this clonotype: Its antigen is unidentified.

The CDR3 loop spans 15 amino acids. CDR1 is SGHTA, CDR2 FQGTGA, per germline. This TCR came from a woman in her 70s in good health. This chain links TRBV7-3 with TRBJ2-5, with 7 bases lining up with TRBD2. The J call may be faulty, since TRBJ2-1 better matches the DNA end. The source material was blood. The CDR3 coding sequence is TGTGCCAGCAGTCCCCAACCTAGCGGTCTAGGTGAGCAGTTCTTC. Translating gives CASSPQPSGLGEQFF.